This TCR beta chain was identified in a study of cytomegalovirus exposure and HLA in healthy donors listed by TCRdb under 2017. Looking at the study overall: In an earlier analysis of 450 to 750 of the donors, roughly 300 Gb of sequence data and some 100 million unique TCR beta sequences from about 179 million T cells were reported. Rather than using new phenotypic data, the later analysis identified candidate immune exposures from TCR beta sequences and from how often those sequences occurred across donors. In a later genetic analysis, genome-wide SNP genotypes for about 55% of the roughly 700 donors were used, and that subset was treated as a discovery cohort. The T cell repertoires of some 670 subjects were profiled by immunosequencing and related to cytomegalovirus serostatus. Along with the roughly 700-subject first cohort, a separate validation cohort of over 90 different subjects was used. Every repertoire in the discovery cohort had been generated on one and the same sequencing platform. To decide whether each TCR beta V gene segment behaved as functional or pseudogenic, an earlier analysis of 587 of the donors relied on high-throughput TCR beta sequencing. Both class I and class II loci were covered by HLA typing, at four-digit resolution. High-throughput TCR immunosequencing, statistical association of individual TCRs with disease status, and machine learning were combined to predict cytomegalovirus infection status. Of the roughly 400 genotyped donors, 65% to 90% were placed in the genetic ancestry cluster associated with self-reported Caucasian donors. Roughly 290 gigabases of sequencing data and around 88 million unique TCR sequences made up an early release that covered about 640 HLA-typed donors. In a later analysis, previously published TCR beta repertoires from hundreds of donors were re-analyzed and high-resolution HLA genotyping was added so that TCR occurrence patterns could be studied. Because of strong linkage in the cohort, roughly five DR-DQ haplotypes were treated as single units for association and clustering. Typing coverage differed by locus: A, B, C, DRB1 and DQB1 were typed in roughly 620-630 donors, DQA1 in approximately 520, DPA1 in 600 to 610, and DPB1 in 472. Alongside the repertoire data, information on donor age, sex, ethnicity and CMV serostatus was compiled. Across approximately 400 genotyped donors of the cohort, an average of 235,054 unique TCR beta nucleotide sequences per donor were sequenced, and around 19% of those sequences were non-productive. The aim of the study was to test whether cataloging public T cell receptors could identify signatures of past pathogen exposure. On the study overall, not on this receptor specifically: A later analysis found that most CMV-associated TCR beta chains appeared HLA-restricted, with HLA associations seemingly driven largely by CMV exposure. In the study, approximately 150 TCR beta chains were listed as associated with cytomegalovirus. The classifier was reported to diagnose cytomegalovirus status with high specificity and sensitivity in both the original and validation cohorts. Roughly uniform sequencing depth across donors was assumed in presence/absence analyses, although this assumption may not hold. In a later genetic analysis, fewer N-insertions in productive TCRs were reported among donors in an Asian-associated ancestry cluster than the roughly 700-donor mean. Linkage disequilibrium might explain the correlated functional status among segregating V segments, but an unknown experimental factor could not be excluded. Because counts were too low, roughly 18 rarely observed V segments, including chromosome 9 orphons, were left out of the earlier analysis of 500 to 750 of the donors. In this cohort, only TCR beta chains were sequenced, and detectable features were limited by the absence of alpha or paired-chain data. Because HLA typing was unavailable for some donors at each locus, only the typed subset was used in association tests. Three of the identified cytomegalovirus-associated TCR beta chains were confirmed in vitro to be specific for cytomegalovirus antigens. When HLA alleles, especially DR and DQ, strongly co-occurred, TCR associations were difficult to assign to individual alleles. Specific HLA alleles were associated with around 18,000 TCR beta sequences at a false discovery rate of 0.05 in a later analysis. A later genetic analysis associated a missense DCLRE1C variant with V-gene and J-gene trimming of TCR beta chains, and an independent cohort replicated the association. According to the authors, the approach could potentially be generalized to other disease states and immunological phenotypes. A later analysis found that TCR association rates varied across HLA loci, with DRB1 alleles showing the most associated TCRs and HLA-C alleles the fewest. While some public TCRs were present in many individuals, most TCR sequences turned up only very rarely across donors. A later analysis reported that several top co-occurrence clusters appeared linked to parvovirus B19, influenza, CMV and Epstein-Barr virus. A cluster of highly shared sequence variants was judged likely to be a technical artifact of the sequencing pipeline. An earlier analysis of approximately 530 of the donors showed that most TCR beta V segments appeared in productive rearrangements either about 87% or about 30% of the time, which broadly matched IMGT annotations. A further reported finding was that TCR beta sequences accurately predicted the HLA-A and HLA-B alleles for most subjects in the first cohort. The only immune exposure information available for the cohort was CMV serostatus. In a later analysis, HLA-associated TCR beta chains showed more clonal expansion and lower generation probabilities than non-associated chains that were equally common.

Library generation was performed with the immunoSEQ multiplex PCR assay. A mixture of 60 forward primers for TCR Vbeta segments and 13 reverse primers for TCR Jbeta segments was used in the multiplex PCR. The CDR3 region of rearranged TCR beta genes was amplified from genomic DNA with a multiplex PCR assay. Amplified TCR beta libraries were sequenced as 87-base-pair reads on the Illumina HiSeq System. On the study's bioinformatics: A later analysis counted approximately 76 million unique TCR beta chains across the 700 or so repertoires, and around 9.9 million of these chains were shared by at least two donors. A nearest-neighbor algorithm error-corrected the raw reads and collapsed the reads into unique sequences, merging closely related sequences to remove PCR and sequencing errors. CDR3 sequences were aligned to IMGT reference sequences to assign V, D and J gene segments. For a sequence to be retained, a match of at least six nucleotides was required to both a V gene segment and a J gene segment. A rearrangement was called productive if the CDR3 had no stop codons and remained in frame with V and J, and every other rearrangement was called non-productive. Following IMGT convention, CDR3 was defined as the stretch from the second conserved V-encoded cysteine to the conserved J-encoded phenylalanine. The earlier analysis of fewer than 700 of the donors excluded sequences that lacked an unambiguous match to a single V gene segment. In an earlier analysis of around 590 of the donors, a V segment was called functional when productive rearrangements were above 56.7%, and segregating when the standard deviation between donors exceeded 5%. To diagnose cytomegalovirus status from the catalog of TCR beta chain sequences, a statistical classification framework was built. In a later analysis, V and J genes were assigned by comparing TCR nucleotide sequences against IMGT/GENE-DB human TR gene sequences. The TCRdist pipeline was used in a later analysis to assign CDR3 sequences and most-parsimonious VDJ recombination scenarios. In a later analysis, every TCR beta chain was defined by the combination of its CDR3 amino acid sequence and its V-gene family, and reads without a unique V-gene family were dropped. In a later analysis, 450 to 600 highly shared, low-generation-probability nucleotide sequences were removed to address suspected cross-contamination and a sequencing artifact. In a later analysis, a clonal expansion index was calculated for each public chain from normalized within-repertoire ranks of inferred template counts. Generation probabilities in a later analysis came from a VDJ recombination model fitted to out-of-frame rearrangements, and those results were checked against IGoR. In a later analysis, TCR-TCR, TCR-HLA and TCR-CMV co-occurrence was scored with hypergeometric tests, and a repertoire-size bias correction was applied to TCR pairs. A later analysis estimated false discovery rates by permuting HLA or CMV assignments 20 times. In a later analysis, co-occurring TCRs were grouped using DBSCAN, and TCRdist sequence similarity was added for clustering within HLA-allele-positive subsets. Co-occurrence clustering excluded repertoires with fewer than 30,000 or more than 120,000 public chains, plus five with anomalous nucleotide sharing. TCRdb limited this immuneACCESS table to in-frame rearrangements with V and J called. A share of clones is missing; checked studies link under half to unresolved V genes, and the rest is unexplained. V and J calls and clone size come straight from that table; D and trimming were deduced from the DNA. The sample table contains fewer than 95,000 clones; only one count was recorded for around 70% of them. The ten largest account for roughly 16% of the sample.

The cohort was made up of approximately 700 healthy bone marrow donors. All cohort members were sampled while nominally healthy, although unrecorded immune exposures were likely present. The donor was CMV seropositive and belonged to the group of a few hundred seropositive cohort members. Each donor provided a peripheral blood sample, and peripheral blood mononuclear cells were used for TCR beta sequencing. Genomic DNA extraction from the blood cell samples was performed with the Qiagen DNeasy Blood Extraction Kit. This clone was seen only a few times. No cognate antigen has been identified for it. No clone much larger than this one lies a single base away; base qualities are absent. The TCR was taken from a woman between 35 and 50 years old in good health and CMV-seropositive. Sequencing was carried out using PBMCs.

The nucleotide sequence reads TGTGCCAGTAGGGACAGGCCGAACACTGAAGCTTTCTTT. This encodes CASRDRPNTEAFF. This sequence uses TRBV19 and TRBJ1-1; 7 central nucleotides agree with TRBD1. V and J are trimmed by 6 bases and 1 base, and the gene matches miss 2 bases of the junction. The cysteine opens and the phenylalanine closes a CDR3 of 13 amino acids. Left in the record is the CDR3 DNA by itself, 39 bases read in frame from the first base. CDR1 and CDR2 are read off the germline V gene (reference sequence) as LNHDA and SQIVND. The CDR3 plus the reference TRBV19 and TRBJ1-1 genes for the other parts give the full variable domain: DGGITQSPKYLFRKEGQNVTLSCEQNLNHDAMYWYRQDPGQGLRLIYYSQIVNDFQKGDIAEGYSVSREKKESFPLTVTSAQKNPTAFYLCASRDRPNTEAFFGQGTRLTVV.